The 15 T cell receptor beta chains reported below all come from one sample, sequenced in a study of blood T cell repertoires in COVID-19. Generated by immunoSEQ multiplex PCR, the TCRdb table keeps only in-frame clones and is missing some. The table includes around 250,000 clones, around 86% detected once. Input material: peripheral blood. All receptors come from a man aged 30 to 45 who had recovered from COVID-19.

The chain is built from TRBV20-1 and TRBJ2-6; TRBD1 aligns across 8 bases. J gave up 3 bases and V 3 bases, and 16 bases lay outside the gene matches. From germline, CDR1 is DFQATT and CDR2 SNEGSKA (reference sequence). The CDR3 has 19 amino acids. The CDR3 is CSASGLGTGVLGGANVLTF. CDR3 sequence (DNA): TGCAGTGCTAGTGGACTCGGGACAGGAGTATTAGGTGGGGCCAACGTCCTGACTTTC.

V is TRBV12-5 and J is TRBJ2-5, with a possible D match to TRBD2 (6 bases). V was pared by 2 bases and J by 1 base, with 14 bases between. The CDR3 spans 16 residues. Germline-derived CDR1 and CDR2 are LGHNT and FRNRAP. CDR3 nucleotides: TGTGCTAGTGGTTTGCCCCGGGCGGGGACCCAAGAGACCCAGTACTTC. This translates into CASGLPRAGTQETQYF.

The CDR3 loop reads CASSWAGTGGDEQFF. As DNA, the CDR3 is TGCGCCAGCAGCTGGGCCGGGACAGGGGGCGATGAGCAGTTCTTC. This sequence joins TRBV5-1 and TRBJ2-1; 12 bases are a match to TRBD1. Germline V gene data show CDR1 as SGHRS and CDR2 as YFSETQ. The ends lost 3 bases at V and 8 bases at J; junction bases unmatched: 6. The CDR3 sequence is 15 residues long.

The J gene is TRBJ1-1, the V gene TRBV24-1, with D perhaps matching TRBD1 (5 bases). Trimming cost V 3 bases and J 6 bases, with 19 bases left between them. This CDR3 contains 16 residues. CDR1 and CDR2 (germline): KGHDR, SFDVKD. CDR3 DNA: TGTGCCACCAGTGATCCATCGCTTGGGGGGAGCGCTGAAGCTTTCTTT. It is translated as CATSDPSLGGSAEAFF.

This chain links TRBV5-6 with TRBJ1-6; TRBD1 agrees at 8 bases. The CDR3 totals 13 residues. Trimming removed 4 bases from V and 13 bases from J; junction bases left unmatched: 7. Germline V lookup: CDR1 SGHDT, CDR2 YYEEEE. This CDR3 reads CASSDGQGRPLHF. The DNA for the CDR3 is TGTGCCAGCAGCGACGGACAGGGAAGGCCCCTCCACTTT.

The chain employs TRBV6-5 and TRBJ1-1; tentative D call: TRBD1 (6 bases). The V gene lost 5 bases and the J gene lost 4 bases, with 14 bases spanning the gap. Germline lookup yields CDR1 MNHEY and CDR2 SVGAGI. The length of the CDR3 is 14 residues. In nucleotides, the CDR3 is TGTGCCAGCAGTCTACAGGGTTGGGGCACTGAAGCTTTCTTT. This translates into CASSLQGWGTEAFF.

This sequence joins TRBV7-9 and TRBJ2-7, with TRBD1 matching over 10 bases. The CDR3 contains 15 residues. Germline V gives CDR1 SEHNR, CDR2 FQNEAQ (reference sequence). The V gene end was trimmed by 5 bases and the J gene end by 2 bases; junction bases not matched to a gene: 6. This chain's CDR3 is CASSRGTGATYEQYF. The CDR3 DNA reads as TGTGCCAGCAGCAGAGGGACAGGGGCCACCTACGAGCAGTACTTC.

The chain recombines TRBV11-2 with TRBJ2-3; 10 positions agree with TRBD1. The germline gives CDR1 SGHAT, CDR2 FQNNGV. There are 15 residues in the CDR3. Trimming at V came to 5 bases and at J to 4 bases, leaving 6 bases not matched to a gene. This chain's CDR3 is CASSHGTGVADTQYF. CDR3 in DNA: TGTGCCAGCAGCCACGGGACAGGGGTTGCAGATACGCAGTATTTT.

This chain's CDR3 is CASSWTGDSPLHF. The CDR3 DNA follows: TGTGCCAGCAGCTGGACAGGGGATTCACCCCTCCACTTT. The chain carries TRBV14 and TRBJ1-6; 9 nucleotides align to TRBD1. Germline values: CDR1 SGHDN, CDR2 FVKESK. The CDR3 runs 13 residues. Germline trimming cut 5 bases from V and 8 bases from J; bases unmatched to any gene: 1.

The chain links TRBV15 to TRBJ2-5; TRBD2 matches 8 bases. CDR1 LNHNV and CDR2 YYDKDF come from the germline V gene (reference sequence). After removal of 5 bases from V and 4 bases from J, the junction contained 9 bases not matched to a gene. This CDR3 comprises 15 residues. Here the CDR3 DNA reads TGTGCCACCAGCCGACCGGGACTAGAATCAGAGACCCAGTACTTC. Its translation is CATSRPGLESETQYF.

V and J are TRBV6-5 and TRBJ1-6; 7 bases fit TRBD1. The CDR3 spans 15 residues. V lost 0 bases to trimming and J lost 7 bases; unmatched junction nucleotides: 3. Germline CDR1 and CDR2: MNHEY and SVGAGI. The CDR3 DNA follows: TGTGCCAGCAGTTACTCGGGGGACAGAAATTCACCCCTCCACTTT. Encoded protein: CASSYSGDRNSPLHF.

The rearrangement links TRBV7-9 to TRBJ1-1; 7 nucleotides line up with TRBD1. CDR1 and CDR2 (germline): SEHNR, FQNEAQ (reference sequence). Germline trimming cut 5 bases from V and 4 bases from J; bases unmatched to any gene: 4. This CDR3 contains 13 residues. CDR3 sequence: CASSRDRATEAFF. The CDR3 coding sequence is TGTGCCAGCAGCCGGGACAGAGCCACTGAAGCTTTCTTT.

Of note for this clone: Different DNA sequences within this sample yield the same CDR3. This chain links TRBV10-3 with TRBJ1-2, with D hard to call. Germline CDR1 and CDR2: ENHRY and SYGVKD. Trimming left V 8 bases short and J 0 bases short, with 10 bases between. CDR3 length equals 13 residues. The CDR3 protein is CAISRGANYGYTF. DNA for the CDR3: TGTGCCATCTCCCGAGGAGCTAACTATGGCTACACCTTC.

The V gene is TRBV29-1, the J gene TRBJ1-1, with D possibly TRBD1 on 5 matching bases. The CDR3 loop spans 13 amino acids. CDR1 and CDR2 from the germline V gene are SQVTM and ANQGSEA. Trimming left V 7 bases short and J 3 bases short, with 15 bases between. The chain's CDR3 is CSAVVGGDTEAFF. CDR3 sequence (DNA): TGCAGCGCCGTCGTTGGGGGGGACACTGAAGCTTTCTTT. Variable domain in full (rest from reference TRBV29-1 and TRBJ1-1): SAVISQKPSRDICQRGTSLTIQCQVDSQVTMMFWYRQQPGQSLTLIATANQGSEATYESGFVIDKFPISRPNLTFSTLTVSNMSPEDSSIYLCSAVVGGDTEAFFGQGTRLTVV.

The J gene is TRBJ1-4, the V gene TRBV5-5; D is possibly TRBD1 (5 bases). Germline values: CDR1 SGHKS, CDR2 YYEKEE (reference sequence). V was shortened by 1 base and J by 3 bases, with 10 bases between the two germline ends. This CDR3 contains 15 residues. The CDR3 nucleotides are TGTGCCAGCAGCTTGATGGGACTGGCTAATGAAAAACTGTTTTTT. This gives the protein CASSLMGLANEKLFF. Using reference TRBV5-5 and TRBJ1-4 for the parts outside the CDR3, the full variable domain is DAGVTQSPTHLIKTRGQQVTLRCSPISGHKSVSWYQQVLGQGPQFIFQYYEKEERGRGNFPDRFSARQFPNYSSELNVNALLLGDSALYLCASSLMGLANEKLFFGSGTQLSVL.